A single T cell receptor (beta chain) is shown here with its context. There is no known antigen for this receptor. Per-base quality was not reported, and no clone a single base away is much larger than it. Healthy HIV-negative adults with no recently reported acute infections or vaccinations were included as donors. Every donor was a Caucasian adult living in Nashville, Tennessee, USA. CD4+ T cells were enriched by magnetic negative selection, after which naive cells were positively selected on CD45RA and the negative fraction was taken as the memory subset. After blood collection by leukapheresis, PBMCs were isolated using Ficoll-Histopaque density gradient centrifugation and then cryopreserved in the vapor phase of liquid nitrogen. Purity and quantity of every magnetically sorted T cell population were checked by analytical flow cytometry. Each sorted fraction had its genomic DNA isolated and then quantified by UV absorbance on a Nanodrop 2000c.

TCR CDR3 regions were amplified from genomic DNA by multiplex PCR using the deep immunoSEQ assay. Extracted genomic DNA from each cell subset was spread evenly across all wells of several immunoSEQ 96-well plates, with each plate serving as a replicate. For sorted subsets, around 200 ng genomic DNA, equal to 30,000 or so T cell genomes, was loaded into each replicate PCR. Purified libraries were quantified with a Qubit 3.0 fluorometer, sized on a Bioanalyzer 2100, and re-quantified with the KAPA Library Quantification kit. Each immunoSEQ 96-well plate was sequenced on its own single-read 150-cycle Illumina NextSeq 550 flow cell. The published analysis was carried out like this. The immunoSEQ output contained only junctional sequences without quality scores, so filtering could not match that applied to full-length reads. Sequences were annotated with PyIR, a Python wrapper for IgBLAST v1.9, and V/J genes and CDR3 were assigned using IMGT germline references. Reads were removed for weak V/J assignments (E-value above 1e-6), missing CDR3, stop codons, out-of-frame junctions, or ambiguous translated residues. A V3J clonotype was defined by an identical inferred V gene, J gene, and CDR3 amino acid sequence. Percentage overlap between repertoires was computed as shared unique clonotypes divided by the size of the smaller repertoire. RTK rarefaction, the Chao1 estimator, and Recon v2.1 estimates of unobserved clonotypes were used to assess repertoire richness. Generation probabilities were computed with OLGA for all TCRbeta clonotypes obtained by the gDNA method from a handful of donors. The table was pulled from immuneACCESS by TCRdb, which kept in-frame rearrangements only. Such tables lose some clones; where checked, under half of the loss comes from unresolved V genes, and the rest has no known cause. V, J and clone size are taken as reported in that table, and D and trimming were inferred from the DNA itself. In all, the sample holds about 1.1 million clones, and approximately 80% of those were seen once. Together, the top ten hold roughly 0.82% of the sample.

Germline trimming amounts to 4 bases on V and 2 bases on J, with 6 as the count of junction bases outside the gene matches. Taken from cysteine to phenylalanine, the CDR3 has 15 residues. Solely the CDR3 DNA is kept, with 45 bases framed from the first base. As encoded in the germline V gene, CDR1 is SGHTA while CDR2 is FQGNSA. This sample was included in a study of shared clonotypes between healthy human individuals (dated by TCRdb to about 2020). For context, the study as a whole: The cohort included three men and a couple of women between 18 and 49 years of age. For each donor, three plates each were used for CD4 naive and CD4 memory, two plates were used for CD8 naive, and one plate was used for CD8 memory. The study deeply sequenced blood TCR repertoires of five healthy adults to estimate repertoire size and the extent of clonotype sharing between individuals. Libraries were prepared and TCR repertoires were sequenced by different laboratories using diverse techniques, in order to increase sequencing depth and limit assay-specific biases. Between about 0.94 and 8.9 billion PBMCs per donor were obtained by leukapheresis.

Summary of the overall study and its limitations: Rarefaction of sorted-subset datasets indicated incomplete sequencing despite the large sequencing depth. Compared with non-shared clonotypes, clonotypes shared by all four sorted-subset donors had higher generation probabilities. Around 5.4% of naive CD4, 3.5% of naive CD8, around 2.3% of memory CD4, and about 0.4% of memory CD8 clonotypes were shared across a handful of donors. Larger estimated clonotype richness was generally found for naive subsets than for memory subsets. Because the study included a small number of donors, the genetic and exposure-history diversity represented was limited. Only blood was sampled, and tissue TCR repertoires likely differ from those in blood. Pairwise subsampling indicated that sequencing depth was expected to affect the degree of clonotype sharing among donors.

The V gene is TRBV7-2 and the J gene is TRBJ2-7, with 9 bases aligning to TRBD2. The origin of this receptor is a young man in good health. Some clones in this sample may be carry-over from other donors' samples. The sample consisted of memory CD4+ T cells from PBMCs. This sample's cell subset or site label indicates: CD45RA-negative fraction. CDR3 loop: CASSYRAGGAYEQYF. The DNA reads TGTGCCAGCAGCTACCGTGCGGGAGGGGCCTACGAGCAGTACTTC.